The 7 T cell receptor beta chains below all came from one sample that was sequenced in a study of blood T cell repertoires in COVID-19. Sequenced by immunoSEQ multiplex PCR; TCRdb stores in-frame clones only, minus some. The repertoire includes about 130,000 clones, about 94% of them detected once, and approximately 2% sits in the top ten. The sequencing sample was made of peripheral blood. All receptors come from a man aged 50-59 years with COVID-19, enrolled during active disease.

This chain joins TRBV27 and TRBJ1-5; a weak D match, TRBD1 (5 bases). The germline V gene has CDR1 MNHEY and CDR2 SMNVEV (reference sequence). With 1 base removed from V and 0 bases from J, the gap between germline ends came to 25 bases. This CDR3 region has 21 residues. CDR3 in DNA: TGTGCCAGCAGTTTATATCCATACTCCGTTAACAGGCAATATAGCAATCAGCCCCAGCATTTT. Protein product: CASSLYPYSVNRQYSNQPQHF.

This clone was seen a single time. This rearrangement joins TRBV19 to TRBJ2-7; D is possibly TRBD2 (5 bases). From germline, CDR1 is LNHDA and CDR2 SQIVND (reference sequence). V lost 6 bases, J lost 2 bases, and 11 bases lay in between. The CDR3 totals 13 residues. The CDR3 region is CASSSRGTYEQYF. CDR3 bases: TGTGCCAGTAGCAGCCGGGGTACCTACGAGCAGTACTTC. Combining the CDR3 with reference TRBV19 and TRBJ2-7 gives the whole variable domain DGGITQSPKYLFRKEGQNVTLSCEQNLNHDAMYWYRQDPGQGLRLIYYSQIVNDFQKGDIAEGYSVSREKKESFPLTVTSAQKNPTAFYLCASSSRGTYEQYFGPGTRLTVT.

The chain links TRBV24-1 to TRBJ2-1; a weak D match, TRBD1 (5 bases). Germline CDR1 and CDR2: KGHDR and SFDVKD. Trimming stripped 9 bases from V and 8 bases from J, with 16 bases between. The CDR3 sequence is 13 residues long. The CDR3 nucleotides read TGTGCCACCGGCCCCCAGGGTTCGGATGAGCAGTTCTTC. Amino acids: CATGPQGSDEQFF.

This chain connects TRBV4-3 to TRBJ1-2; tentative D call: TRBD1 (5 bases). Per germline, CDR1 LGHNA and CDR2 YSLEER. With 0 bases removed from V and 0 bases from J, the gap between germline ends came to 14 bases. The CDR3 covers 17 residues. The CDR3 DNA reads TGCGCCAGCAGCCAAGATCGGGGGACGAGGACTAACTATGGCTACACCTTC. Protein product: CASSQDRGTRTNYGYTF.

The chain employs TRBV7-2 and TRBJ2-1; D perhaps matches TRBD2 (5 bases). The length of the CDR3 is 19 residues. CDR1 is SGHTA, CDR2 FQGNSA, per germline. Trimming shortened V by 2 bases and J by 2 bases, and 22 bases separated the two germline ends. In DNA form, the CDR3 reads TGTGCCAGCAGCTTACCCCCCCGGCGGATAGCGAAAACCTACAATGAGCAGTTCTTC. The encoded protein is CASSLPPRRIAKTYNEQFF.

Only one count was recorded for this clone. The gene calls are TRBV27 and TRBJ1-2; no clear D gene. The V end was cut by 4 bases, the J end by 3 bases, with 9 bases between. This CDR3 has 13 amino acids. Germline V CDR1 and CDR2: MNHEY, SMNVEV (reference sequence). CDR3 region: CASSSSMDYGYTF. Written as DNA, the CDR3 is TGTGCCAGCAGTTCGTCTATGGACTATGGCTACACCTTC.

This chain links TRBV7-6 with TRBJ2-3; D not certain. The CDR3 is made up of 15 amino acids. V was clipped by 5 bases and J by 0 bases, with 12 bases between them. The V gene's germline CDR1 is SGHVS and CDR2 FNYEAQ. In nucleotides, the CDR3 is TGTGCCAGCAGCCCCCTCGACATGAGCACAGATACGCAGTATTTT. Its protein product is CASSPLDMSTDTQYF.